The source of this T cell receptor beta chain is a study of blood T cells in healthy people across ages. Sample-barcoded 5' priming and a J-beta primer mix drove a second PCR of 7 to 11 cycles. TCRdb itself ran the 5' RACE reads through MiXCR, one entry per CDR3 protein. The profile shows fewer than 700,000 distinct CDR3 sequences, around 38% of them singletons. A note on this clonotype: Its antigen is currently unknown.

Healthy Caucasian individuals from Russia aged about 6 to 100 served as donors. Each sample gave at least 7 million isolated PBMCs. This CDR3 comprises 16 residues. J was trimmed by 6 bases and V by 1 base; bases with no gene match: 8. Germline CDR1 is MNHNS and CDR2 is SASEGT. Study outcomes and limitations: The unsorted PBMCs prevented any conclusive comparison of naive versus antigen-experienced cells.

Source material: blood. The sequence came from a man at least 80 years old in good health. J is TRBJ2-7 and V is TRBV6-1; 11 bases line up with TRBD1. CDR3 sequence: CASSEGLGQGASEQYF. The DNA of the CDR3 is TGTGCCAGCAGTGAAGGCCTCGGACAGGGGGCTAGCGAGCAGTACTTC.